Below are 11 T cell receptor beta chains sequenced from a single sample in a study of control samples from healthy donors and cancer patients. This table comes from immunoSEQ multiplex PCR, and its TCRdb copy is limited to in-frame clones, with some not included. The sample has around 80,000 clones; about nine tenths are singletons. Sequenced material: blood. These receptors were obtained from a man aged 50-60 years in good health.

V is TRBV6-5 and J is TRBJ1-1; D not resolved. CDR1 MNHEY and CDR2 SVGAGI come from the germline V gene. The V and J ends lost 7 bases and 5 bases respectively, with 11 bases between them. The CDR3 runs to 12 residues. CDR3 sequence: CASTSSATEAFF. CDR3 nucleotides: TGTGCCAGCACCTCCTCCGCGACTGAAGCTTTCTTT.

The genes are TRBV30 and TRBJ1-6, with no clear D. The CDR3 totals 19 residues. Trimming left V 0 bases short and J 7 bases short, with 25 bases between. CDR1 GTSNPN and CDR2 SVGIG come from the germline V gene (reference sequence). The CDR3 sequence: CAWSVGQETVFRGNSPLHF. The CDR3 DNA reads TGTGCCTGGAGTGTAGGGCAGGAAACAGTTTTTCGGGGAAATTCACCCCTCCACTTT.

This clone has a single count. The genes are TRBV29-1 and TRBJ1-4; TRBD1 matches 7 bases. The CDR3 consists of 13 residues. Germline trimming cut 7 bases from V and 5 bases from J; bases unmatched to any gene: 7. CDR1 and CDR2 (germline): SQVTM, ANQGSEA. For the CDR3, the DNA is TGCAGCGCAATGGGACAGCGCAATGAAAAACTGTTTTTT. Encoded protein: CSAMGQRNEKLFF.

V gene TRBV30 combines with J gene TRBJ1-1; D is uncertain. V lost 0 bases, J lost 6 bases, and 8 bases lay in between. CDR1 and CDR2 (germline): GTSNPN, SVGIG (reference sequence). The CDR3 is 12 residues long. CDR3 in DNA: TGTGCCTGGAGTGTAAGAGGCCCTGAAGCTTTCTTT. This encodes CAWSVRGPEAFF.

The chain couples TRBV6-5 to TRBJ1-1; tentatively, D is TRBD1 (5 bases). From germline, CDR1 is MNHEY and CDR2 SVGAGI. CDR3 length equals 13 residues. V dropped 10 bases and J dropped 0 bases, with 12 bases sitting between them. DNA for the CDR3: TGTGCCACCATAAAGGGGTTGAACACTGAAGCTTTCTTT. Its translation: CATIKGLNTEAFF.

The V call is TRBV18, the J call TRBJ2-2; 7 bases are shared with TRBD1. Germline values: CDR1 KGHSH, CDR2 LQKENI. The CDR3 has 15 residues. Trimming removed 4 bases from V and 0 bases from J; junction bases left unmatched: 2. The CDR3, as DNA: TGTGCCAGCTCACTCGGACAGGCGAACACCGGGGAGCTGTTTTTT. Translating it yields CASSLGQANTGELFF. Based on the CDR3 plus reference TRBV18 and TRBJ2-2, the full variable domain is NAGVMQNPRHLVRRRGQEARLRCSPMKGHSHVYWYRQLPEEGLKFMVYLQKENIIDESGMPKERFSAEFPKEGPSILRIQQVVRGDSAAYFCASSLGQANTGELFFGEGSRLTVL.

The chain couples TRBV5-6 to TRBJ2-7, with 10 bases matching TRBD1. Germline V lookup: CDR1 SGHDT, CDR2 YYEEEE. J lost 1 base, V lost 0 bases, and 1 base had no gene match. This CDR3 contains 15 residues. The CDR3 here is CASSLADRGSYEQYF. The CDR3, as DNA: TGTGCCAGCAGCTTGGCGGACAGGGGGTCCTACGAGCAGTACTTC.

This rearrangement joins TRBV19 to TRBJ1-2, with D hard to call. Per the germline V gene, CDR1 is LNHDA and CDR2 is SQIVND (reference sequence). V was shortened by 10 bases and J by 4 bases, with 25 bases between the two germline ends. The CDR3 contains 16 residues. The CDR3 coding sequence is TGTGCCACCTCACAGACGACCTCTCCCTCTTCCTATGGCTACACCTTC. This encodes CATSQTTSPSSYGYTF. The whole variable domain, filled in from reference TRBV19 and TRBJ1-2, reads DGGITQSPKYLFRKEGQNVTLSCEQNLNHDAMYWYRQDPGQGLRLIYYSQIVNDFQKGDIAEGYSVSREKKESFPLTVTSAQKNPTAFYLCATSQTTSPSSYGYTFGSGTRLTVV.

V is TRBV19 and J is TRBJ1-4; 7 nucleotides line up with TRBD1. V was pared by 9 bases and J by 8 bases, with 9 bases of the junction left unmatched. The CDR3 has 13 residues. Germline V gene lookup returns CDR1 LNHDA and CDR2 SQIVND (reference sequence). The DNA of the CDR3 is TGTGCCAGCACTCGCGGACAGGCAGAAAAACTGTTTTTT. It yields the protein CASTRGQAEKLFF.

This clone was seen once. DNA for the CDR3: TGTGCCAGCAGCCCTAGGGGATGGGGGGCAGACTACGAGCAGTACTTC. Translation: CASSPRGWGADYEQYF. The chain recombines TRBV7-2 with TRBJ2-7; possibly TRBD1 or TRBD2 for D (6 bases each). This CDR3 is 16 amino acids long. Germline loops: CDR1 SGHTA, CDR2 FQGNSA. With 5 bases removed from V and 3 bases from J, the gap between germline ends came to 20 bases.

This clone appeared a single time. The CDR3 sequence is CASSLYPGDTQYF. The CDR3 nucleotides are TGTGCCAGCAGCTTATATCCGGGAGATACGCAGTATTTT. The chain uses TRBV11-3 and TRBJ2-3; the D is unclear. Trimming left V 2 bases short and J 5 bases short, with 8 bases between. There are 13 residues in the CDR3. Germline-derived CDR1 and CDR2 are SGHNT and YENEEA.